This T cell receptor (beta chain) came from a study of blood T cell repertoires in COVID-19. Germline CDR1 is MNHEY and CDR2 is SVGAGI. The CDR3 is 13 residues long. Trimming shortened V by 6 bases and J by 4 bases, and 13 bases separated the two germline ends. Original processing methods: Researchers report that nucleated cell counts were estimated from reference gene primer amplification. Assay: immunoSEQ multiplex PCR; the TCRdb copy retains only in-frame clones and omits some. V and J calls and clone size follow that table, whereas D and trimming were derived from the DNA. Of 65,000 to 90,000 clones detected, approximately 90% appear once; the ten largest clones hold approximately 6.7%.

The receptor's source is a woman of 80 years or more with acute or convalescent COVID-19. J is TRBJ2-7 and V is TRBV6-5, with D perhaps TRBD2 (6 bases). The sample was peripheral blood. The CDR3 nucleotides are TGTGCCAGCAGCCTCAGGAGGGGTTACGAGCAGTACTTC. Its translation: CASSLRRGYEQYF.